This TCR beta chain was retrieved from a study of T cell changes during pregnancy in multiple sclerosis. Generated by immunoSEQ multiplex PCR, the TCRdb table keeps only in-frame clones and is missing some. The table has over 85,000 clones, 80% to 95% seen once; the top ten hold around 2%. Trimming removed 2 bases from V and 1 base from J, with 6 bases in between. Germline CDR1 reads LGHNT; CDR2 reads FRNRAP. This CDR3 is 14 amino acids long. The sequencing here drew on peripheral blood, taken in the first trimester of pregnancy. The sequence was collected from a female donor in good health, enrolled as a control in a pregnancy study. The rearrangement links TRBV12-5 to TRBJ2-4; possible D gene TRBD1, 6 bases. The DNA of the CDR3 is TGTGCTAGTGGTTTGACAGGGGCCAAAAACATTCAGTACTTC. Amino acids: CASGLTGAKNIQYF.